The next 25 T cell receptor beta chains were all read from a single sample in a study of blood T cell repertoires in COVID-19. TCRdb's table, derived via immunoSEQ multiplex PCR, lists solely in-frame clones and lacks some. The sample lists a few hundred thousand clones; approximately 80% were seen once. The sequencing input was peripheral blood. The source is a woman between 50 and 59 years old with active or convalescent COVID-19.

As DNA, the CDR3 is TGTGCCAGCAGAGGAGAAGCATGGAACACTGAAGCTTTCTTT. It is translated as CASRGEAWNTEAFF. The gene calls are TRBV6-6 and TRBJ1-1; D not resolved. Trimming removed 6 bases at V and 1 base at J, with 12 bases between. The CDR3 runs 14 residues. CDR1 and CDR2 (germline): MNHNY, SVGAGI (reference sequence).

The chain combines TRBV6-5 with TRBJ2-7, with TRBD2 as a possible D gene (5 bases). The V end lost 2 bases, the J end lost 6 bases, and 11 bases lay between the germline ends. Germline loops: CDR1 MNHEY, CDR2 SVGAGI. The CDR3 extends over 13 amino acids. The DNA of the CDR3 is TGTGCCAGCAGTTACGTCTCGGACTCCGAGCAGTACTTC. Its translation: CASSYVSDSEQYF.

This clone appeared a single time. The rearrangement joins TRBV27 to TRBJ1-2; possible D gene TRBD1, 5 bases. Between the trimmed V and J ends, which lost 1 base and 4 bases, there was a span of 10 bases. The CDR3 is made up of 14 amino acids. Germline lookup yields CDR1 MNHEY and CDR2 SMNVEV (reference sequence). The CDR3 region is CASSLYQGGYGYTF. The DNA for the CDR3 is TGTGCCAGCAGTTTATATCAGGGTGGCTATGGCTACACCTTC.

The chain links TRBV29-1 to TRBJ1-5; the match to TRBD1 covers 7 bases. The CDR3 runs to 15 residues. Germline V gene lookup returns CDR1 SQVTM and CDR2 ANQGSEA. Losses at the gene ends were 4 bases for V and 4 bases for J; bases not matched to a gene: 10. CDR3 residues: CSVVCGTARNQPQHF. CDR3 in DNA: TGCAGCGTTGTATGTGGGACAGCTCGGAATCAGCCCCAGCATTTT.

This chain joins TRBV29-1 and TRBJ2-5; D possibly corresponds to TRBD2 (5 bases). Germline loops: CDR1 SQVTM, CDR2 ANQGSEA. V lost 7 bases to trimming and J lost 5 bases, with 17 bases between them. The CDR3 is 13 residues long. CDR3 amino acids: CSAERGLLETQYF. CDR3 bases: TGCAGCGCCGAACGCGGGCTACTTGAGACCCAGTACTTC.

This chain connects TRBV28 to TRBJ1-4; the match to TRBD1 covers 8 bases. This CDR3 has 16 amino acids. The V gene's germline CDR1 is MDHEN and CDR2 SYDVKM. V shed 0 bases and J 8 bases; nucleotides not matched to a gene: 8. The CDR3 sequence is CASSLWSQGAREKLFF. Here the CDR3 DNA reads TGTGCCAGCAGTTTATGGAGTCAGGGGGCGAGAGAAAAACTGTTTTTT.

This chain uses TRBV6-8 with TRBJ2-7; 8 bases line up with TRBD1. Germline V gene sequence: CDR1 MNHGY, CDR2 SAAAGT. V lost 2 bases, J lost 3 bases, and 24 bases stayed unmatched. The CDR3 covers 21 residues. CDR3 sequence: CASSYKGPGTWVTGGIYEQYF. CDR3 nucleotide sequence: TGTGCCAGCAGTTACAAAGGCCCTGGGACTTGGGTTACAGGGGGGATCTACGAGCAGTACTTC.

This clone was observed a single time. The V call is TRBV9, the J call TRBJ2-1; 10 bases match TRBD2. V was clipped by 4 bases and J by 9 bases; unmatched bases: 7. Germline lookup yields CDR1 SGDLS and CDR2 YYNGEE. CDR3 length: 14 residues. For the CDR3, the DNA is TGTGCCAGCAGCCAGCGGGAGGGATGGGGTGAGCAGTTCTTC. As protein: CASSQREGWGEQFF.

This rearrangement joins TRBV28 to TRBJ2-3; 9 bases align to TRBD2. The CDR3 is 15 amino acids. Trimming removed 6 bases from V and 5 bases from J; junction bases left unmatched: 9. Germline lookup yields CDR1 MDHEN and CDR2 SYDVKM. CDR3: CASRISGSGRDTQYF. For the CDR3, the DNA is TGTGCCAGCAGGATTAGCGGGAGTGGAAGAGATACGCAGTATTTT.

The chain combines TRBV7-9 with TRBJ1-1; tentatively, D is TRBD1 (5 bases). V was cut by 3 bases and J by 3 bases, with 23 bases left in between. The CDR3 length is 18 residues. Per germline, CDR1 SEHNR and CDR2 FQNEAQ (reference sequence). The CDR3 nucleotides read TGTGCCAGCAGCTTTAGGCACGGGGGAAAGGGTAAAGACACTGAAGCTTTCTTT. Protein: CASSFRHGGKGKDTEAFF.

The rearrangement joins TRBV6-5 to TRBJ1-5; no definite D call. From germline, CDR1 is MNHEY and CDR2 SVGAGI. This CDR3 is built from 12 residues. Trimming pared 11 bases from V and 4 bases from J, leaving 12 bases between. Here the CDR3 DNA reads TGTGCCTCCTCAGGTTTGAATCAGCCCCAGCATTTT. Translation gives CASSGLNQPQHF.

V and J are TRBV2 and TRBJ1-1; no definite D call. Germline CDR1 is SNHLY and CDR2 is FYNNEI. V was clipped by 4 bases and J by 4 bases, with 7 bases between them. This CDR3 has 12 amino acids. CDR3 DNA: TGTGCCAGCAGTGGTGCCGGCACTGAAGCTTTCTTT. Encoded protein: CASSGAGTEAFF.

The chain links TRBV15 to TRBJ2-1; 9 nucleotides match TRBD2. Germline V lookup: CDR1 LNHNV, CDR2 YYDKDF (reference sequence). With 3 bases clipped from V and 4 bases from J, the junction kept 7 bases outside the gene matches. The CDR3 extends over 16 amino acids. The CDR3 DNA follows: TGTGCCACCAGCAGGGGGGCTAGCGGGAATTACAATGAGCAGTTCTTC. Translation gives CATSRGASGNYNEQFF.

V and J are TRBV5-6 and TRBJ2-1; 8 bases are a match to TRBD1. CDR1 is SGHDT and CDR2 is YYEEEE in the germline V gene. After removal of 4 bases from V and 2 bases from J, the junction contained 2 bases not matched to a gene. The CDR3 has 14 residues. Written as DNA, the CDR3 is TGTGCCAGCAGCGCGGACAGGGCCTACAATGAGCAGTTCTTC. This codes for CASSADRAYNEQFF.

The genes are TRBV12-3 or TRBV12-4 and TRBJ2-1; TRBD2 agrees at 8 bases. V trimming: 4 bases; J trimming: 14 bases; junction bases outside the gene matches: 10. This CDR3 comprises 13 residues. The CDR3 DNA follows: TGTGCCAGCAGTTGGGGTAGCGGGGAGGGCGAGTTCTTC. Translated: CASSWGSGEGEFF.

V and J are TRBV5-5 and TRBJ2-2, with 8 bases identical to TRBD2. Germline V CDR1 and CDR2: SGHKS, YYEKEE (reference sequence). The CDR3 spans 16 residues. V shed 4 bases and J 4 bases; nucleotides not matched to a gene: 9. The CDR3 DNA reads as TGTGCCAGCAGCCCTCGGGAGGGCCAGGGCACCGGGGAGCTGTTTTTT. Translating gives CASSPREGQGTGELFF.

The chain combines TRBV5-6 with TRBJ2-7; D may be TRBD1 (5 bases). CDR1 is SGHDT, CDR2 YYEEEE, per germline. The ends were cut back, 0 bases at V and 4 bases at J, with 11 bases in the middle. The CDR3 extends over 14 amino acids. The DNA of the CDR3 is TGTGCCAGCAGCTTGGCAGGGCCCCTATACGAGCAGTACTTC. This sequence encodes CASSLAGPLYEQYF. The full variable domain, rest sourced from reference TRBV5-6 and TRBJ2-7, is DAGVTQSPTHLIKTRGQQVTLRCSPKSGHDTVSWYQQALGQGPQFIFQYYEEEERQRGNFPDRFSGHQFPNYSSELNVNALLLGDSALYLCASSLAGPLYEQYFGPGTRLTVT.

This chain uses TRBV19 with TRBJ1-1; 7 nucleotides agree with TRBD1. The length of the CDR3 is 13 residues. J lost 4 bases, V lost 5 bases, and 4 bases had no gene match. Germline values: CDR1 LNHDA, CDR2 SQIVND (reference sequence). The CDR3 here is CASSVTGVTEAFF. CDR3 in DNA: TGTGCCAGTAGTGTTACAGGGGTCACTGAAGCTTTCTTT.

The CDR3 loop is CASRSAGNMNTEAFF. CDR3 DNA sequence: TGTGCCAGCAGGTCCGCCGGGAATATGAACACTGAAGCTTTCTTT. The chain employs TRBV2 and TRBJ1-1; D call uncertain. There are 15 residues in the CDR3. The V gene lost 6 bases and the J gene lost 0 bases, with 14 bases spanning the gap. CDR1 and CDR2 (germline): SNHLY, FYNNEI.

The CDR3 sequence: CASSLTGSWNQPQHF. CDR3 sequence (DNA): TGCGCCAGCAGCTTGACAGGGAGTTGGAATCAGCCCCAGCATTTT. This rearrangement joins TRBV5-1 to TRBJ1-5; perhaps TRBD1 as D (6 bases). The germline V gene encodes CDR1 SGHRS and CDR2 YFSETQ. The CDR3 covers 15 residues. V lost 1 base, J lost 4 bases, and 12 bases lay in between.

The V gene is TRBV4-1, the J gene TRBJ1-1, with a possible D match to TRBD1 (5 bases). Per the germline V gene, CDR1 is MGHRA and CDR2 is YSYEKL. With 5 bases removed from V and 1 base from J, the gap between germline ends came to 20 bases. The CDR3 totals 17 residues. The CDR3 region has the DNA TGCGCCAGCAGCGCAATATCTTACAGGCAGAAGAACACTGAAGCTTTCTTT. It is translated as CASSAISYRQKNTEAFF.

The V call is TRBV7-2, the J call TRBJ1-2, with 8 bases identical to TRBD1. The CDR3 spans 15 residues. V trimming: 4 bases; J trimming: 8 bases; junction bases outside the gene matches: 12. Germline V gives CDR1 SGHTA, CDR2 FQGNSA. The chain's CDR3 is CASSYAWDRTRGYTF. DNA for the CDR3: TGTGCCAGCAGCTACGCTTGGGACAGGACTCGGGGCTACACCTTC.

This chain joins TRBV28 and TRBJ1-1; D uncertain. This CDR3 region has 15 residues. V lost 5 bases and J 4 bases, leaving 17 bases between the germline ends. CDR1 is MDHEN, CDR2 SYDVKM, per germline. The CDR3: CASSTFGGFGTEAFF. CDR3 bases: TGTGCCAGCAGTACTTTCGGAGGCTTCGGCACTGAAGCTTTCTTT.

This clone was detected ten times or more. The chain carries TRBV5-1 and TRBJ1-3; D is undetermined. CDR3 length equals 14 residues. Germline CDR1 reads SGHRS; CDR2 reads YFSETQ. V was trimmed by 4 bases and J by 4 bases, leaving 12 bases between them. Here the CDR3 reads CASSGGAVGNTIYF. The CDR3 DNA is TGCGCCAGCAGCGGTGGAGCGGTGGGAAACACCATATATTTT.

A note on this clone: Other DNA sequences from this sample encode an identical CDR3 as well. The rearrangement links TRBV12-3 or TRBV12-4 to TRBJ1-2; no clear D. The CDR3 spans 13 residues. Trimming removed 2 bases from V and 4 bases from J, with 8 bases in between. DNA for the CDR3: TGTGCCAGCAGTTTACGGGGAAGCTATGGCTACACCTTC. Protein sequence: CASSLRGSYGYTF.